These 27 T cell receptor beta chains originate from one sample sequenced in a study of cytomegalovirus exposure and HLA in healthy donors. Assay: immunoSEQ multiplex PCR; the TCRdb copy retains only in-frame clones and omits some. This sample has under 300,000 clones, with approximately 86% found just once. The specimen was PBMCs. The receptors here all came from a woman between 18 and 29 years old in good health and CMV-seronegative.

This chain links TRBV6-7 with TRBJ2-7; D not resolved. TRBV6-7 is an ORF; its function is uncertain. The CDR3 is made up of 17 amino acids. The ends were cut back, 0 bases at V and 0 bases at J, with 15 bases in the middle. The CDR3 nucleotides are TGTGCCAGCAGTTACTCAAGTCGTTTCAAGAGCTCCTACGAGCAGTACTTC. Translating it yields CASSYSSRFKSSYEQYF.

The gene calls are TRBV6-1 and TRBJ2-1; 9 bases agree with TRBD1. This CDR3 region has 14 residues. Germline V gene data show CDR1 as MNHNS and CDR2 as SASEGT. V was clipped by 3 bases and J by 9 bases; unmatched bases: 6. The CDR3 nucleotides read TGTGCCAGCAGTGAGGACAGGGGCATCAGTGAGCAGTTCTTC. This translates into CASSEDRGISEQFF.

The rearrangement joins TRBV28 to TRBJ2-7; 7 bases align to TRBD1. The V segment lost 5 bases and the J segment 7 bases; nucleotides outside the gene matches: 17. Germline values: CDR1 MDHEN, CDR2 SYDVKM. The CDR3 contains 16 residues. The CDR3 bases are TGTGCCAGCAGTCGTCTCGGGCTCAGGGGGTTTGGGGAGCAGTACTTC. Amino acid sequence: CASSRLGLRGFGEQYF.

CDR3 sequence reads: CASSYMTGEAFF. CDR3 coding DNA: TGTGCCAGCAGTTACATGACGGGTGAAGCTTTCTTT. This chain connects TRBV6-5 to TRBJ1-1; D remains ambiguous. The germline CDR1 and CDR2 sequences are MNHEY and SVGAGI. V lost 2 bases, J lost 7 bases, and 8 bases lay in between. CDR3 length: 12 residues.

This sequence joins TRBV4-3 and TRBJ1-6, with no clear D. Germline V lookup: CDR1 LGHNA, CDR2 YSLEER. V dropped 1 base and J dropped 2 bases, with 9 bases sitting between them. The CDR3 is 16 residues long. The CDR3, as DNA: TGCGCCAGCAGCCAAGGGACTGCTACCTATAATTCACCCCTCCACTTT. Translation gives CASSQGTATYNSPLHF.

This clone was found a few times. This chain links TRBV9 with TRBJ1-2, with TRBD1 identical over 7 bases. Germline V lookup: CDR1 SGDLS, CDR2 YYNGEE. V shed 0 bases, J shed 7 bases, and the junction held 6 bases outside the gene matches. The CDR3 spans 14 residues. CDR3 protein: CASSVGGGAGGYTF. For the CDR3, the DNA is TGTGCCAGCAGCGTAGGAGGGGGCGCGGGTGGCTACACCTTC.

The genes are TRBV7-3 and TRBJ1-1; D ambiguous. CDR3 length equals 13 residues. Germline V gene sequence: CDR1 SGHTA, CDR2 FQGTGA. V dropped 2 bases and J dropped 3 bases, with 7 bases sitting between them. The CDR3 protein is CASSLSRDTEAFF. CDR3 nucleotide sequence: TGTGCCAGCAGCTTATCCCGGGACACTGAAGCTTTCTTT.

This clone was seen only a few times. The J gene is TRBJ1-4, the V gene TRBV4-1; maybe TRBD1 (5 bases). Germline-derived CDR1 and CDR2 are MGHRA and YSYEKL. V gave up 4 bases and J gave up 0 bases, with 9 bases separating them. The CDR3 runs 15 residues. CDR3 region: CASSRDRATNEKLFF. Here the CDR3 DNA reads TGCGCCAGCAGCCGCGACAGAGCAACTAATGAAAAACTGTTTTTT.

The J gene is TRBJ1-2, the V gene TRBV19, with a possible D match to TRBD1 (6 bases). CDR1 LNHDA and CDR2 SQIVND come from the germline V gene (reference sequence). V dropped 8 bases and J dropped 7 bases, with 23 bases sitting between them. The CDR3 is 15 residues long. Written as DNA, the CDR3 is TGTGCCAGTGGCCCGTCGGGGGGGCTCGTCGGTGGCTACACCTTC. Translating it yields CASGPSGGLVGGYTF. Looking up the rest from reference TRBV19 and TRBJ1-2 gives the full variable domain: DGGITQSPKYLFRKEGQNVTLSCEQNLNHDAMYWYRQDPGQGLRLIYYSQIVNDFQKGDIAEGYSVSREKKESFPLTVTSAQKNPTAFYLCASGPSGGLVGGYTFGSGTRLTVV.

V is TRBV7-9 and J is TRBJ2-3; 7 bases fit TRBD1. V lost 6 bases to trimming and J lost 2 bases; unmatched junction nucleotides: 8. Germline V gene data show CDR1 as SEHNR and CDR2 as FQNEAQ (reference sequence). CDR3 length: 15 amino acids. In DNA, the CDR3 is TGTGCCAGCAGGAGGGACAGCAACCCCACAGATACGCAGTATTTT. Translating it yields CASRRDSNPTDTQYF.

The J gene is TRBJ1-2, the V gene TRBV28; tentative D call: TRBD1 (6 bases). Germline V gene data show CDR1 as MDHEN and CDR2 as SYDVKM. Deletions cut 3 bases from V and 5 bases from J, with 13 bases between. The CDR3 extends over 14 amino acids. CDR3 region: CASSFWGQGYGYTF. The CDR3 nucleotides are TGTGCCAGCAGTTTTTGGGGGCAGGGGTATGGCTACACCTTC.

The rearrangement links TRBV11-2 to TRBJ1-1; D is unclear. Trimming pared 5 bases from V and 7 bases from J, leaving 11 bases between. There are 12 residues in the CDR3. The germline CDR1 and CDR2 sequences are SGHAT and FQNNGV. DNA for the CDR3: TGTGCCAGCAGCGCACACAGCTTTGAAGCTTTCTTT. Encoded protein: CASSAHSFEAFF.

V is TRBV2 and J is TRBJ1-4; no reliable D call. Trimming removed 6 bases at V and 7 bases at J, with 9 bases between. CDR1 is SNHLY, CDR2 FYNNEI, per germline. This CDR3 region has 12 residues. The CDR3 DNA follows: TGTGCCAGCAGAGACACAAGTGAAAAACTGTTTTTT. This translates into CASRDTSEKLFF. Looking up the rest from reference TRBV2 and TRBJ1-4 gives the full variable domain: EPEVTQTPSHQVTQMGQEVILRCVPISNHLYFYWYRQILGQKVEFLVSFYNNEISEKSEIFDDQFSVERPDGSNFTLKIRSTKLEDSAMYFCASRDTSEKLFFGSGTQLSVL.

The rearrangement uses TRBV6-5 and TRBJ2-7, with D perhaps matching TRBD2 (6 bases). V was trimmed by 11 bases and J by 5 bases, leaving 22 bases between them. The CDR3 totals 14 residues. Per the germline V gene, CDR1 is MNHEY and CDR2 is SVGAGI. The CDR3 bases are TGTGCCCAACCAGGGCGGGACCCTCGGGACGAGCAGTACTTC. Its translation is CAQPGRDPRDEQYF.

This sequence joins TRBV6-5 and TRBJ2-7, with D possibly TRBD1 on 6 matching bases. Trimming took off 2 bases at V and 0 bases at J, with 11 bases between the two ends. The CDR3 consists of 15 residues. The germline V gene has CDR1 MNHEY and CDR2 SVGAGI. DNA for the CDR3: TGTGCCAGCAGTTACGACCGGGACACCTCCTACGAGCAGTACTTC. This translates into CASSYDRDTSYEQYF.

This chain connects TRBV4-3 to TRBJ1-6; 7 bases match TRBD1. Unmatched junction bases numbered 5, after V lost 1 base and J lost 8 bases. The germline CDR1 and CDR2 sequences are LGHNA and YSLEER. The CDR3 length is 15 residues. CDR3: CASSQAGTEYSPLHF. The CDR3 region has the DNA TGCGCCAGCAGCCAAGCCGGGACAGAGTATTCACCCCTCCACTTT.

The rearrangement links TRBV27 to TRBJ1-1; D is uncertain. The CDR3 runs to 14 residues. The germline V gene has CDR1 MNHEY and CDR2 SMNVEV (reference sequence). The ends were cut back, 6 bases at V and 3 bases at J, with 14 bases in the middle. The CDR3 DNA is TGTGCCAGCAGGTTAGGGTCGAGGGACACTGAAGCTTTCTTT. Protein product: CASRLGSRDTEAFF.

This sequence joins TRBV29-1 and TRBJ1-2; no firm D call. This CDR3 has 13 amino acids. Trimming took 1 base from V and 1 from J, leaving 7 bases between them. The germline V gene has CDR1 SQVTM and CDR2 ANQGSEA. CDR3 in amino acids: CSVEGLLNYGYTF. For the CDR3, the DNA is TGCAGCGTTGAAGGGCTTCTTAACTATGGCTACACCTTC.

CDR3: CASSLGSWPNTGELFF. The CDR3 DNA follows: TGTGCCAGCAGCTTAGGATCCTGGCCGAACACCGGGGAGCTGTTTTTT. The V call is TRBV11-3, the J call TRBJ2-2; no clear D gene. In germline, CDR1 is SGHNT, CDR2 YENEEA. The V end lost 1 base, the J end lost 0 bases, and 9 bases lay between the germline ends. The CDR3 contains 16 residues.

This rearrangement joins TRBV11-3 to TRBJ2-3; TRBD2 is a possible D gene (6 bases). With 1 base removed from V and 4 bases from J, the gap between germline ends came to 9 bases. The CDR3 sequence is 14 residues long. Germline values: CDR1 SGHNT, CDR2 YENEEA. CDR3 bases: TGTGCCAGCAGCTTAGCGGGGGAGTCAGATACGCAGTATTTT. Residues: CASSLAGESDTQYF.

V is TRBV9 and J is TRBJ2-1; D possibly corresponds to TRBD2 (5 bases). Trimming took off 0 bases at V and 4 bases at J, with 14 bases between the two ends. The CDR3 loop spans 16 amino acids. Germline V gene sequence: CDR1 SGDLS, CDR2 YYNGEE. CDR3 sequence reads: CASSVEGWEWYNEQFF. CDR3 in DNA: TGTGCCAGCAGCGTAGAAGGTTGGGAGTGGTACAATGAGCAGTTCTTC.

The genes are TRBV7-9 and TRBJ1-5; 9 nucleotides agree with TRBD1. Germline trimming cut 2 bases from V and 5 bases from J; bases unmatched to any gene: 1. The CDR3 covers 14 residues. Germline loops: CDR1 SEHNR, CDR2 FQNEAQ (reference sequence). The CDR3 region has the DNA TGTGCCAGCAGCTTATGGGACAGGGATCAGCCCCAGCATTTT. It yields the protein CASSLWDRDQPQHF.

The chain employs TRBV18 and TRBJ1-2; the match to TRBD1 covers 7 bases. The CDR3 has 14 residues. The V and J ends lost 6 bases and 4 bases, in that order; junction bases with no gene match: 8. Germline CDR1 reads KGHSH; CDR2 reads LQKENI. CDR3 protein: CASSTAGQSYGYTF. CDR3 in DNA: TGTGCCAGCTCGACGGCGGGACAGTCCTATGGCTACACCTTC.

The V gene is TRBV9, the J gene TRBJ2-3, with D tentatively TRBD1 (5 bases). The CDR3 has 13 amino acids. Germline CDR1 is SGDLS and CDR2 is YYNGEE. Trimming removed 0 bases at V and 4 bases at J, with 6 bases between. DNA for the CDR3: TGTGCCAGCAGCGTAGGGGGCTCAGATACGCAGTATTTT. Residues: CASSVGGSDTQYF.

The chain links TRBV10-3 to TRBJ1-2; TRBD1 is a possible D gene (6 bases). The CDR3 loop spans 15 amino acids. Trimming cost V 3 bases and J 4 bases, with 15 bases left between them. CDR1 is ENHRY and CDR2 is SYGVKD in the germline V gene. The CDR3 sequence is CAISEMQGSSYGYTF. For the CDR3, the DNA is TGTGCCATCAGTGAAATGCAGGGGAGTAGCTATGGCTACACCTTC.

The V call is TRBV9, the J call TRBJ1-3, with a possible D match to TRBD1 (5 bases). CDR1 is SGDLS and CDR2 is YYNGEE in the germline V gene. V shed 2 bases and J shed 0 bases, with 9 bases lying between them. The CDR3 consists of 15 residues. The CDR3 loop reads CASSVRQNSGNTIYF. CDR3 in DNA: TGTGCCAGCAGCGTTCGACAGAACTCTGGAAACACCATATATTTT.

The chain combines TRBV18 with TRBJ1-4; D not resolved. V lost 1 base and J 5 bases, leaving 5 bases between the germline ends. CDR1 KGHSH and CDR2 LQKENI come from the germline V gene. This CDR3 contains 13 residues. The CDR3 is CASSPLENEKLFF. Here the CDR3 DNA reads TGTGCCAGCTCACCACTAGAAAATGAAAAACTGTTTTTT.